Listed below are T cell receptor beta chains from one sample, sequenced in a study of shared clonotypes between healthy human individuals. Here immunoSEQ multiplex PCR was the method, and the copy in TCRdb shows in-frame clones only, minus some. The table records about 680,000 clones, roughly 70% of them present only once. Material: memory CD4+ T cells sorted from blood. The receptors shown here come from a woman in her thirties in good health. CDR3s include the opening cysteine and the closing phenylalanine or tryptophan. The D gene is left open where the match is weak. The size of a clone is reported for some rows only, either as once, few or many, or as a class for expanded clones.

V,D,J,size,DNA,CDR3
TRBV7-6,TRBD1,TRBJ2-2,.,TGTGCCGTCCAGGGGGCGACAGTTTCCGGGGAGCTGTTTTTT,CAVQGATVSGELFF
TRBV28,TRBD2,TRBJ2-3,.,TGTGCCAGCAGTGGAGCTAGCGGGAGCAGGGATACGCAGTATTTT,CASSGASGSRDTQYF
TRBV28,TRBD1,TRBJ2-7,.,TGTGCCAGCAGTTCCACAGGGGGTGGGAGCTACGAGCAGTACTTC,CASSSTGGGSYEQYF
TRBV28,.,TRBJ1-5,.,TGTGCCGCGGGGGGACGGATTAATCAGCCCCAGCATTTT,CAAGGRINQPQHF
TRBV13,TRBD1,TRBJ1-2,.,TGTGCCAGCAGGCCAAAGACAGGGGTTGGCGGCTACACCTTC,CASRPKTGVGGYTF
TRBV16,.,TRBJ2-5,.,TGTGCCAGCACCCAATCCTCAGGAAGCCAAGTACAAGAGACCCAGTACTTC,CASTQSSGSQVQETQYF
TRBV5-4,.,TRBJ1-2,few,TGTGCCAGCAGCTTGGACTGGGCGAACTATGGCTACACCTTC,CASSLDWANYGYTF
TRBV5-8,TRBD2,TRBJ2-5,.,TGTGCCAGCAGCTTCGGACTAGCGGGATATGAGACCCAGTACTTC,CASSFGLAGYETQYF
TRBV19,TRBD1,TRBJ2-3,.,TGTGCCAGTAGCCTAACAGGGGTCTACACAGATACGCAGTATTTT,CASSLTGVYTDTQYF
TRBV7-9,.,TRBJ2-1,few,TGTGCCAGCAGCGGGGACTTATACAATGAGCAGTTCTTC,CASSGDLYNEQFF
TRBV7-2,TRBD1,TRBJ2-1,once,TGTGCCAGCAGCGCCGGGACAGGCTCCTACAATGAGCAGTTCTTC,CASSAGTGSYNEQFF
TRBV5-1,.,TRBJ2-7,once,TGCGCCAGCAGCTTGGTGGGGGGTTTCTCCTACGAGCAGTACTTC,CASSLVGGFSYEQYF
TRBV5-1,TRBD2,TRBJ2-2,.,TGCGCCAGCCTACCCGGACTCCGTACTAGCGGGTATAAATTAACGAACACCGGGGAGCTGTTTTTT,CASLPGLRTSGYKLTNTGELFF
TRBV6-6,TRBD1,TRBJ1-1,once,TGTGCCAGCAGTATGACAGGGGACACTGAAGCTTTCTTT,CASSMTGDTEAFF
TRBV25-1,.,TRBJ2-5,few,TGTGCCAGCAGTGTCGGAAGCTGGGAGACCCAGTACTTC,CASSVGSWETQYF
TRBV6-5,.,TRBJ2-3,.,TGTGCCAGCAAATACAGCTGGGGCACAGATACGCAGTATTTT,CASKYSWGTDTQYF
TRBV4-2,TRBD1,TRBJ2-3,many,TGTGCCAGCAGCCACCCACAGGGACAGGACAGGGGGGATACGCAGTATTTT,CASSHPQGQDRGDTQYF
TRBV28,.,TRBJ2-7,once,TGTGCCAGCAGGGCGGACTCCCTGAGGAGAGGTGAGCAGTACTTC,CASRADSLRRGEQYF
TRBV28,TRBD1,TRBJ2-5,.,TGTGCCAGCAGTGACAGGGGGGCTTCGGAGACCCAGTACTTC,CASSDRGASETQYF
TRBV28,.,TRBJ2-3,.,TGTGCCAGCAGCCCCCAGCGGAGCACAGATACGCAGTATTTT,CASSPQRSTDTQYF
TRBV30,TRBD2,TRBJ2-1,.,TGTGCCTTCGAAAGGGCGGGAGGAACGGTCTTC,CAFERAGGTVF
TRBV5-1,.,TRBJ2-5,.,TGCGCCAGCAGCTTGGCCGGGACACCCCAAGAGACCCAGTACTTC,CASSLAGTPQETQYF
TRBV5-1,.,TRBJ2-7,.,TGCGCCAGCAGCCTGGGGGGGGCTGCGGACAGGGTGGTATACGAGCAGTACTTC,CASSLGGAADRVVYEQYF
TRBV19,TRBD1,TRBJ2-1,few,TGTGCCAGTAGTACCGAGGGACAGGGGGGCTCTAATGAGCAGTTCTTC,CASSTEGQGGSNEQFF
TRBV27,.,TRBJ2-7,.,TGTGCCAGCCGCCAGGCTCTAACCTCCTACGAGCAGTACTTC,CASRQALTSYEQYF
TRBV9,.,TRBJ2-1,few,TGTGCCAGCAGCGTAGACAGCCACTACAATGAGCAGTTCTTC,CASSVDSHYNEQFF
TRBV5-1,.,TRBJ1-1,.,TGCGCCAGCAGCCGTCTTGGCCAGGACACTGAAGCTTTCTTT,CASSRLGQDTEAFF
TRBV7-2,.,TRBJ1-5,.,TGTGCCAGCAGCCGGGACCGCCTAGGAAACCAGCCCCAGCATTTT,CASSRDRLGNQPQHF
TRBV28,TRBD2,TRBJ2-7,.,TGTGCCAGCAGTTTGCGCGGACTAGCTCGCTACGAGCAGTACTTC,CASSLRGLARYEQYF
TRBV21-1,.,TRBJ1-1,.,TGTGCCAGCAGCAAGGTTGTGGGTCCGCACACTGAAGCTTTCTTT,CASSKVVGPHTEAFF
TRBV2,.,TRBJ1-3,few,TGTGCCAGCAGTGACCAGTACTCTGGAAACACCATATATTTT,CASSDQYSGNTIYF
TRBV28,TRBD1,TRBJ1-1,.,TGTGCCAGCAGTGACAGGGTAGGTTTTTTGGGTGAAGCTTTCTTT,CASSDRVGFLGEAFF
TRBV5-1,TRBD2,TRBJ2-1,.,TGCGCCAGCAGCTTGGTGCGACTAGCGGCCAACAATGAGCAGTTCTTC,CASSLVRLAANNEQFF